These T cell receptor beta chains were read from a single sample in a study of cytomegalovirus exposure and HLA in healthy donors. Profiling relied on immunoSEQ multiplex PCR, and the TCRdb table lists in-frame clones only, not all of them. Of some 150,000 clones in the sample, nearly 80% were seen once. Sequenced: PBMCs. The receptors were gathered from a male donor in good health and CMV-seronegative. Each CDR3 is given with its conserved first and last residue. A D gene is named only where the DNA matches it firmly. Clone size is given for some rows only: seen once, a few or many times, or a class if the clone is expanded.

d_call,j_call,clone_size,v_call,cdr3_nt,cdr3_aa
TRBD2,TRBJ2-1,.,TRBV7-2,TGTGCCAGCAGCTTAGAAGGCGGGGGGGCCTATGAGCAGTTCTTC,CASSLEGGGAYEQFF
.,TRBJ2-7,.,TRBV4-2,TGTGCCAGCAGCCAAGAACCGCCGCTCGGTAGCTCCTACGAGCAGTACTTC,CASSQEPPLGSSYEQYF
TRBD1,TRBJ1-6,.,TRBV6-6,TGTGCCAGCAGCAAACGGGACAGGGAAACGGCACCCCTCCACTTT,CASSKRDRETAPLHF
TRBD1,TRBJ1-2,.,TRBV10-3,TGTGCCATCAGTGAGCCCACGGTAAGGACAGGCAGTACGCCTTCCTATGGCTACACCTTC,CAISEPTVRTGSTPSYGYTF
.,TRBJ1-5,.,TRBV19,TGTGCCAGTAGTATCGGCGCAGGGGAAGGCAATCAGCCCCAGCATTTT,CASSIGAGEGNQPQHF
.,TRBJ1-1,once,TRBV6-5,TGTGCCAGCAGTTACCTAACCCAGGGGCACACTGAAGCTTTCTTT,CASSYLTQGHTEAFF
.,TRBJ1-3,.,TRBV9,TGTGCCAGCAGCGTAGGCGGGCAAGATCGAAACACCATATATTTT,CASSVGGQDRNTIYF
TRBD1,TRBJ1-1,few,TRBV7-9,TGTGCCAGCAGCCGGCGAACAGGGGGAACTGAAGCTTTCTTT,CASSRRTGGTEAFF
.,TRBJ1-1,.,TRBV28,TGTGCCAGCAGTCCCGGACAGTACACTGAAGCTTTCTTT,CASSPGQYTEAFF
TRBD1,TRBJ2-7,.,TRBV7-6,TGTGCCAGCAGCCAAACAGGGGGTAACTACGAGCAGTACTTC,CASSQTGGNYEQYF
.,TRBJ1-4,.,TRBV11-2,TGTGCCAGCAGCCCTCAGGGGACGGCAAGAAATGAAAAACTGTTTTTT,CASSPQGTARNEKLFF
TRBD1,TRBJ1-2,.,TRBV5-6,TGTGCCAGCAGCCTAGGGTACAGGGGTGGCTACACCTTC,CASSLGYRGGYTF
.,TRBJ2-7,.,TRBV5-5,TGTGCCAGCACCTTCAGGGATTCTTACGAGCAGTACTTC,CASTFRDSYEQYF
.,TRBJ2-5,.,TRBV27,TGTGCCAGCAGTTTATCGTACAAAGAGACCCAGTACTTC,CASSLSYKETQYF
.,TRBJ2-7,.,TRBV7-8,TGTGCCAGCAGCTTACCAGGACTACCGACCTACGAGCAGTACTTC,CASSLPGLPTYEQYF
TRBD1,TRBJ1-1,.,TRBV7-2,TGTGCCAGCAGCTTAGGAATAGGACAGGGCCCCGAAGCTTTCTTT,CASSLGIGQGPEAFF
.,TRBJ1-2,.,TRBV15,TGTGCCACCAGCAGAGATCGAGAGGGTGGCTACACCTTC,CATSRDREGGYTF
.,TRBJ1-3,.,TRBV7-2,TGTGCCAGCAGCTTGACAGAGCTCTCTGGAAACACCATATATTTT,CASSLTELSGNTIYF
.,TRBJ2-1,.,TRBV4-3,TGCGCCAGCAGCCAAGAATGGGAGACTAATGAGCAGTTCTTC,CASSQEWETNEQFF
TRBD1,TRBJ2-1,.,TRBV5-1,TGCGCCAGCAGCTTTGGGGACAGGGACAGCCATGAGCAGTTCTTC,CASSFGDRDSHEQFF
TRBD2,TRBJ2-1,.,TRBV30,TGTGCCTGGAGTGCACTAGCGGGGGGGTACAATGAGCAGTTCTTC,CAWSALAGGYNEQFF
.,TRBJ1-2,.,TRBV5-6,TGTGCCAGCAGCTTGGGTGGAGGGTCGGTTACGGTGGGCTACACCTTC,CASSLGGGSVTVGYTF
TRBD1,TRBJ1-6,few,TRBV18,TGTGCCAGCTCACCGGAGGGACAGGGTTCACCCCTCCACTTT,CASSPEGQGSPLHF
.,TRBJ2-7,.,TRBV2,TGTGCCACCCTGGCTCTCTACGAGCAGTACTTC,CATLALYEQYF
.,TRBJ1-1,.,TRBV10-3,TGTGCCATCAGTGCAGCGGGAGGGACTGAAGCTTTCTTT,CAISAAGGTEAFF
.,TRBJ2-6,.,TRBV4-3,TGCGCCAGCAGCCCTTACTCAACCCCGATGGGCACTGGGGCCAACGTCCTGACTTTC,CASSPYSTPMGTGANVLTF
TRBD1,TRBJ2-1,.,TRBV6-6,TGTGCCAGCAATATACAGGGGGCAGCCTACAATGAGCAGTTCTTC,CASNIQGAAYNEQFF
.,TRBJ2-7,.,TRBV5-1,TGCGCCAGCTCCTTTGCCGGCGAGCAGTACTTC,CASSFAGEQYF
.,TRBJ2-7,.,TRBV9,TGTGCCAGCAGCGTAGGCGGGAAATGGTCCTACGAGCAGTACTTC,CASSVGGKWSYEQYF
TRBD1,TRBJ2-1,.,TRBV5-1,TGCGCCAGTTCGGGACAGGGGTTCAATGAGCAGTTCTTC,CASSGQGFNEQFF
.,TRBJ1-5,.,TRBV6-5,TGTGCCAGCAGTTACTCGAGCGGGTCTCAGCCCCAGCATTTT,CASSYSSGSQPQHF
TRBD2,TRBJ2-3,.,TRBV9,TGTGCCAGCAGTTCAAGCGGGGGGGCGGCAGATACGCAGTATTTT,CASSSSGGAADTQYF
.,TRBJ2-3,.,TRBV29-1,TGCAGCGTAGTCGGGGCAGATACGCAGTATTTT,CSVVGADTQYF
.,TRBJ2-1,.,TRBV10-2,TGCGCCAGCCGCGATATCTCCTACAATGAGCAGTTCTTC,CASRDISYNEQFF
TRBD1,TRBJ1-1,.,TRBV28,TGTGCCAGCAACCACCCGACAGGGGCGGCTGAAGCTTTCTTT,CASNHPTGAAEAFF
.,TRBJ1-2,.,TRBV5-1,TGCGCCAGCAGCCCAACAAGCACCCAGGGGAATGGCTACACCTTC,CASSPTSTQGNGYTF
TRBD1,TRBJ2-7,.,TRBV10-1,TGCGCCAGCAGTACCGGGACAGGGGTCTACGAGCAGTACTTC,CASSTGTGVYEQYF
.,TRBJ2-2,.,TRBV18,TGTGCCAGCTTCCAGGGTCCCAACACCGGGGAGCTGTTTTTT,CASFQGPNTGELFF
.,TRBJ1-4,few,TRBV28,TGTGCCAGCTCCCCCGAGGTGGGAAAACTGTTTTTT,CASSPEVGKLFF
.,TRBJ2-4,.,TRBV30,TGTGCCTGGAATGAGGCGGGAGCCAAAAACATTCAGTACTTC,CAWNEAGAKNIQYF
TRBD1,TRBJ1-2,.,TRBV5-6,TGTGCCAGCAGCCTAGAGACAGGGGGCTCGAACTATGGCTACACCTTC,CASSLETGGSNYGYTF
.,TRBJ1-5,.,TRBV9,TGTGCCAGCAGCCCCTCGGGGTTTAGCAATCAGCCCCAGCATTTT,CASSPSGFSNQPQHF
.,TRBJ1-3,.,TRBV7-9,TGTGCCAGCAGCCCAGCCCGACGGGTTAACTCTGGAAGCACCATATATTTT,CASSPARRVNSGSTIYF
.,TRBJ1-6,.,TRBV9,TGTGCCAGCAGCGCCCCTGCGGGGGGAGCAGGTTCACCCCTCCACTTT,CASSAPAGGAGSPLHF
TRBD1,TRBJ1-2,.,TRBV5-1,TGCGCCAGCAGCTTGGCCGGGACAGACTATGGCTACACCTTC,CASSLAGTDYGYTF
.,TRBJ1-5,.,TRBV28,TGTGCCAGCAGTTTATCACAGGGAAATCAGCCCCAGCATTTT,CASSLSQGNQPQHF
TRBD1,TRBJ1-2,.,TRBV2,TGTGCCAGCGGAGGACCGGGACAGCCTAACTATGGCTACACCTTC,CASGGPGQPNYGYTF
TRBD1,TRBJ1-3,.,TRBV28,TGTGCCGGACAGGGTCCCAGCTCTGGAAACACCATATATTTT,CAGQGPSSGNTIYF
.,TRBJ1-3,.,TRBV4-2,TGTGCCAGCAGCCAAGCGATACAGGGTGGCTCTGGAAACACCATATATTTT,CASSQAIQGGSGNTIYF
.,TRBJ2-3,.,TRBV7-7,TGTGCTAGCAGCTCCGGGGGAGGTGATACGCAGTATTTT,CASSSGGGDTQYF
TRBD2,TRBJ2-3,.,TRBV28,TGTGCCAGCAGGTTGTCAACGGCGGGGGGTGGAGATACGCAGTATTTT,CASRLSTAGGGDTQYF